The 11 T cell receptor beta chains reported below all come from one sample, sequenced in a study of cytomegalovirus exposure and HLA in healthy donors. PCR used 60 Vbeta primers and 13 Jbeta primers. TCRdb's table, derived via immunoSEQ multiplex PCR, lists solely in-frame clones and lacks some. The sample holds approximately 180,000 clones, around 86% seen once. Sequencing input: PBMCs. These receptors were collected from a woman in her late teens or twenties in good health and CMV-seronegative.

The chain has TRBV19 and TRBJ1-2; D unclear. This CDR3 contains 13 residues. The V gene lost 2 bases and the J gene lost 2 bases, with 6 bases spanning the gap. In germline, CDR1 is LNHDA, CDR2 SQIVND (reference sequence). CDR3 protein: CASSIQFNYGYTF. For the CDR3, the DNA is TGTGCCAGTAGTATACAGTTCAACTATGGCTACACCTTC.

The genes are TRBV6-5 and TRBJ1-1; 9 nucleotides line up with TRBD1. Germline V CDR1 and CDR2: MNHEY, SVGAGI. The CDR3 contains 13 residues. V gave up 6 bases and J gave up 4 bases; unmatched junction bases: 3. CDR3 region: CASRRQGGTEAFF. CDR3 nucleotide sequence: TGTGCCAGCAGGCGACAGGGGGGCACTGAAGCTTTCTTT.

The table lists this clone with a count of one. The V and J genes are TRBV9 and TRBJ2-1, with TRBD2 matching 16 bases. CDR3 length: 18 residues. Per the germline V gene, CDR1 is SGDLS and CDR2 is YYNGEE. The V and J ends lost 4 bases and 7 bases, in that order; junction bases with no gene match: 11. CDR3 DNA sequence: TGTGCCAGCAGCCCAGGCGGGACTAGCGGGAGGGCCGGTAATGAGCAGTTCTTC. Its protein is CASSPGGTSGRAGNEQFF.

The CDR3 sequence is CASSSKQGNTEAFF. In DNA form, the CDR3 reads TGTGCCAGCTCATCCAAACAGGGGAACACTGAAGCTTTCTTT. The chain combines TRBV18 with TRBJ1-1; possible D gene TRBD1, 6 bases. The CDR3 is 14 amino acids. With 5 bases removed from V and 1 base from J, the gap between germline ends came to 11 bases. Germline values: CDR1 KGHSH, CDR2 LQKENI.

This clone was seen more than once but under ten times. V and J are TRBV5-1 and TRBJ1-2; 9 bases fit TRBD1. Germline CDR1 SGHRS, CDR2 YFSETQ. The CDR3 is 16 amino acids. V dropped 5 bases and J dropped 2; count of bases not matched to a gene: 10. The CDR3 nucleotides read TGCGCCAGCAGTTACGGGACAGGGAGTTGGAACTATGGCTACACCTTC. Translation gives CASSYGTGSWNYGYTF.

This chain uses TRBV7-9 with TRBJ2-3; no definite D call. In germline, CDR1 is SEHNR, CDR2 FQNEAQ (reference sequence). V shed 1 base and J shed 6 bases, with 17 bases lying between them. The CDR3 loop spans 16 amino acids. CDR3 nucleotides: TGTGCCAGCAGCTTAGGGTGGGTCAGGAACGTTGATACGCAGTATTTT. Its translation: CASSLGWVRNVDTQYF.

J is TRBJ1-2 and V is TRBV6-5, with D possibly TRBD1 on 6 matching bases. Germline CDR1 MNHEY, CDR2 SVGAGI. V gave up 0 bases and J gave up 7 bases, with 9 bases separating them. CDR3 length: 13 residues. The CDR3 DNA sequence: TGTGCCAGCAGTTACTCGGGGACAACTGGCTACACCTTC. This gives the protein CASSYSGTTGYTF.

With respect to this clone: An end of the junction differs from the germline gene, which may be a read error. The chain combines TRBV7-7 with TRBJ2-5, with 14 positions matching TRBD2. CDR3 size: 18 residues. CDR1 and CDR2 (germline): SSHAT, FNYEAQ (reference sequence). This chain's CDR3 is CASSQGLAGAPGGETQYF. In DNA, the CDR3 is TGTGCTAGCAGCCAGGGACTAGCGGGGGCCCCTGGGGGTGAGACCCAGTACTTC.

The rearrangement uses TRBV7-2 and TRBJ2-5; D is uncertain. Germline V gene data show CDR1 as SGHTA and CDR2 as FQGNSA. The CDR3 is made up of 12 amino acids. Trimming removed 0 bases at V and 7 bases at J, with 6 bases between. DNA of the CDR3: TGTGCCAGCAGCTTAGCGCCCGGGACCCAGTACTTC. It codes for CASSLAPGTQYF.

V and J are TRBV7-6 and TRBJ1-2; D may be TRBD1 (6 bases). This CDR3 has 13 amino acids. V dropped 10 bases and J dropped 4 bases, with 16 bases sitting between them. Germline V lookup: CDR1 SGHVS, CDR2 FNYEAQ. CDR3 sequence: CATTGFRGYGYTF. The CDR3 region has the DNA TGTGCCACCACAGGGTTCCGAGGCTATGGCTACACCTTC.

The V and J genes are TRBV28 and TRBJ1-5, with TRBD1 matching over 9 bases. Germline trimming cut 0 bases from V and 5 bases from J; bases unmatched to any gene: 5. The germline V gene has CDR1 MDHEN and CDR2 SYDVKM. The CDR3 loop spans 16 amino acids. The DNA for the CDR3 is TGTGCCAGCAGTTTATGGGAACAGGGGGCGGATCAGCCCCAGCATTTT. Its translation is CASSLWEQGADQPQHF.